This entry concerns a single T cell receptor beta chain. How the authors handled the data: Estimates of nucleated cell counts were drawn from the amplification of reference gene primers. Repertoires were generated with immunoSEQ multiplex PCR, while TCRdb's copy carries only in-frame clones and drops some. The D gene and trimming were derived from the DNA, and the V and J assignments and clone size from that table. The sample shows about 62,000 clones, roughly 85% of them seen only once. The data derive from a study of blood T cell repertoires in COVID-19. Study-wide background: Italy, Spain and the United States were the sources of the convalescent and acute COVID-19 samples. T cells, B-cell-depleted T cells, or PBMCs provided the cDNA or gDNA that served as material.

The CDR3 runs 15 residues. Trimming at V came to 4 bases and at J to 9 bases, leaving 6 bases not matched to a gene. Germline CDR1 and CDR2: SGHTA and FQGTGA. This TCR came from an elderly woman with acute or convalescent COVID-19. The chain joins TRBV7-3 to TRBJ1-6, with 10 positions matching TRBD1. The material sequenced was peripheral blood. CDR3 nucleotide sequence: TGTGCCAGCAGCTCATCCGGGACAGGGGCTTCACCCCTCCACTTT. This codes for CASSSSGTGASPLHF. The variable domain in full, with the rest retrieved from reference TRBV7-3 and TRBJ1-6, is GAGVSQTPSNKVTEKGKYVELRCDPISGHTALYWYRQSLGQGPEFLIYFQGTGAADDSGLPNDRFFAVRPEGSVSTLKIQRTERGDSAVYLCASSSSGTGASPLHFGNGTRLTVT.